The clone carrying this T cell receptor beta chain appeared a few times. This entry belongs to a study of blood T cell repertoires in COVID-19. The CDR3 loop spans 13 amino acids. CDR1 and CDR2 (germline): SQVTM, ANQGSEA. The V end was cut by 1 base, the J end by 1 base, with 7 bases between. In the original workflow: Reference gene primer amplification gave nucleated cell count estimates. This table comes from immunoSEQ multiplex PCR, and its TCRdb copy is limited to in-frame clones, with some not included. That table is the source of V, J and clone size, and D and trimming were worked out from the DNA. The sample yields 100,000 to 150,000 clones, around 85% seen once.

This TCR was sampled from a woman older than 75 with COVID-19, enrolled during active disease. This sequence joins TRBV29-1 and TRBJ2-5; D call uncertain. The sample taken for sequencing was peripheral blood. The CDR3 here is CSVEGHRQETQYF. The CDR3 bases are TGCAGCGTTGAAGGGCACCGCCAAGAGACCCAGTACTTC.